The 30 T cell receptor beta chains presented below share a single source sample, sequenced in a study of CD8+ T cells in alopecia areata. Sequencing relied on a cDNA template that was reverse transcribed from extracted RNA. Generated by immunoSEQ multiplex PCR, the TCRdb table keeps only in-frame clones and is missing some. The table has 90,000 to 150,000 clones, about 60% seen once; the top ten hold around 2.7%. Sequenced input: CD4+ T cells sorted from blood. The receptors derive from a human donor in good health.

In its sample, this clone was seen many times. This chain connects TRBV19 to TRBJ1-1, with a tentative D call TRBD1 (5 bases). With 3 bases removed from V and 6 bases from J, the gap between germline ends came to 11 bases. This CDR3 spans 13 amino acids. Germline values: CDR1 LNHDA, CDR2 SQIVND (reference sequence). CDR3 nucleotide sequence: TGTGCCAGTAGTATGGGACTGATTTCTGAAGCTTTCTTT. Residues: CASSMGLISEAFF.

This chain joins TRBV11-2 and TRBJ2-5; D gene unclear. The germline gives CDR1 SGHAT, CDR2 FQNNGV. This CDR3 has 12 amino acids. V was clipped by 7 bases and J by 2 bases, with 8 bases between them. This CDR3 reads CASTPYQETQYF. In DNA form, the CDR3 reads TGTGCCAGCACCCCCTATCAAGAGACCCAGTACTTC. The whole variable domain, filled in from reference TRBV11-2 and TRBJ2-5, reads EAGVAQSPRYKIIEKRQSVAFWCNPISGHATLYWYQQILGQGPKLLIQFQNNGVVDDSQLPKDRFSAERLKGVDSTLKIQPAKLEDSAVYLCASTPYQETQYFGPGTRLLVL.

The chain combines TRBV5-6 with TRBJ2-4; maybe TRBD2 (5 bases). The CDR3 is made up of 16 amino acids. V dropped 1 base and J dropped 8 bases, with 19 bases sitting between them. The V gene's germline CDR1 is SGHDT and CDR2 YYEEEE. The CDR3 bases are TGTGCCAGCAGCTTGATGGGGATTGGAAAGAGGGACATTCAGTACTTC. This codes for CASSLMGIGKRDIQYF. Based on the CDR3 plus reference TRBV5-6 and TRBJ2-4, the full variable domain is DAGVTQSPTHLIKTRGQQVTLRCSPKSGHDTVSWYQQALGQGPQFIFQYYEEEERQRGNFPDRFSGHQFPNYSSELNVNALLLGDSALYLCASSLMGIGKRDIQYFGAGTRLSVL.

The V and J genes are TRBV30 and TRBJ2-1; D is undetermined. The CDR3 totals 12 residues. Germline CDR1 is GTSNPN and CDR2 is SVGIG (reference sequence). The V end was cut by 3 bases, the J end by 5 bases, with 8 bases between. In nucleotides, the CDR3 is TGTGCCTGGAGCCCCAAAAACAATGAGCAGTTCTTC. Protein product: CAWSPKNNEQFF.

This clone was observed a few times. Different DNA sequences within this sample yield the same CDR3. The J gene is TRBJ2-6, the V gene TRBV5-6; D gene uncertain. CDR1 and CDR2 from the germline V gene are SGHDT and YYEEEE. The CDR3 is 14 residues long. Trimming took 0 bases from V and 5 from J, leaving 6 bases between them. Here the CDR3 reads CASSLGGRANVLTF. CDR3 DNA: TGTGCCAGCAGCTTGGGCGGTAGGGCCAACGTCCTGACTTTC.

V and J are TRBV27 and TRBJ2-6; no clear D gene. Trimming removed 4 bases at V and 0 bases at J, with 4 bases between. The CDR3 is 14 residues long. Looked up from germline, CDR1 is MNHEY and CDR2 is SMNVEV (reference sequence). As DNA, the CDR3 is TGTGCCAGCAGTTATAGCTCTGGGGCCAACGTCCTGACTTTC. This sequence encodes CASSYSSGANVLTF.

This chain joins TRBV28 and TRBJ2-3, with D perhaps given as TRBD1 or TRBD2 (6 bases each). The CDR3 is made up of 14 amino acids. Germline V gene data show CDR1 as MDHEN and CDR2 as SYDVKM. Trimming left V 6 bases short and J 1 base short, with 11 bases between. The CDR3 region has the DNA TGTGCCAGCAGCCGGGGGCGACGCACAGATACGCAGTATTTT. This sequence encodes CASSRGRRTDTQYF.

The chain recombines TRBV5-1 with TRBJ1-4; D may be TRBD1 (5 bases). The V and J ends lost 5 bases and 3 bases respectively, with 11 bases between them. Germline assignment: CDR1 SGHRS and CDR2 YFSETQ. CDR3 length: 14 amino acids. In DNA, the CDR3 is TGCGCCAGCAGAAGGGGCGTCGCTAATGAAAAACTGTTTTTT. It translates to CASRRGVANEKLFF.

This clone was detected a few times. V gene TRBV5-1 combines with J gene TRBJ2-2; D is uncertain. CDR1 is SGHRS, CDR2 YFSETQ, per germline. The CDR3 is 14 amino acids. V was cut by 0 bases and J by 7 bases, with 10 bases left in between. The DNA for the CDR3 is TGCGCCAGCAGCTTGGCCCAGTCGAGCGGGGAGCTGTTTTTT. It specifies CASSLAQSSGELFF.

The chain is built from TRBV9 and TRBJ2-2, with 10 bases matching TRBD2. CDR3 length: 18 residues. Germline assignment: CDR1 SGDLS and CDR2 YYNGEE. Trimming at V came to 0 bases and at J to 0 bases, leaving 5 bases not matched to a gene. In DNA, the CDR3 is TGTGCCAGCAGCGTAGAGTGGGGACTAGCGACGAACACCGGGGAGCTGTTTTTT. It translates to CASSVEWGLATNTGELFF.

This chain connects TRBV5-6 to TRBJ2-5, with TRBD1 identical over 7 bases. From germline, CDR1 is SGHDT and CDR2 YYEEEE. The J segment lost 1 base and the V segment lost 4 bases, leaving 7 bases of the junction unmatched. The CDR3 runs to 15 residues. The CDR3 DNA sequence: TGTGCCAGCAGCCCTCTCAGGGGGACCCAAGAGACCCAGTACTTC. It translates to CASSPLRGTQETQYF.

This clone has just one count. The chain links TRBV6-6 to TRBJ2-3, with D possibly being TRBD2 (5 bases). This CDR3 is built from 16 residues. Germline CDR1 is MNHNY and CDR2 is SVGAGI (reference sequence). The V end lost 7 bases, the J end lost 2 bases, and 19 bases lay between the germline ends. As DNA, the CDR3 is TGTGCCAGCAACCAAATACTAGGACGGTTCACAGATACGCAGTATTTT. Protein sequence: CASNQILGRFTDTQYF.

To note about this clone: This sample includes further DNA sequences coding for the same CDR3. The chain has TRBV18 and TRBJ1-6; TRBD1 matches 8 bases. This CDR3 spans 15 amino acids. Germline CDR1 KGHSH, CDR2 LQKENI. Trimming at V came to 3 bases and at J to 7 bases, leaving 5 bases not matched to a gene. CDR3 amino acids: CASSPDRGGNSPLHF. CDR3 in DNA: TGTGCCAGCTCACCCGACAGGGGAGGGAATTCACCCCTCCACTTT.

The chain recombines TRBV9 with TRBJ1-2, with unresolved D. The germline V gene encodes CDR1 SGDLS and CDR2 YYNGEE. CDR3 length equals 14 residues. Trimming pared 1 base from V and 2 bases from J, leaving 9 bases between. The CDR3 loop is CASSVSTANYGYTF. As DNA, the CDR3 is TGTGCCAGCAGCGTATCGACCGCCAACTATGGCTACACCTTC.

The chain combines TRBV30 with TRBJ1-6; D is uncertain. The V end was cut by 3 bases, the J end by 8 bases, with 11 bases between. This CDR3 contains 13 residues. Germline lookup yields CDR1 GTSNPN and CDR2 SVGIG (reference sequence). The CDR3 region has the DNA TGTGCCTGGAGCGGACCGGATTATTCACCCCTCCACTTT. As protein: CAWSGPDYSPLHF.

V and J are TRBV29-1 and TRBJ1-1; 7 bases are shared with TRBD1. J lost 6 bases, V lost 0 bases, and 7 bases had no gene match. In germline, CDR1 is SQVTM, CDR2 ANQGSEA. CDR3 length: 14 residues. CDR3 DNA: TGCAGCGTTGAAGAGCCCCCTACAGGGGCTGAAGCTTTCTTT. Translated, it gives CSVEEPPTGAEAFF.

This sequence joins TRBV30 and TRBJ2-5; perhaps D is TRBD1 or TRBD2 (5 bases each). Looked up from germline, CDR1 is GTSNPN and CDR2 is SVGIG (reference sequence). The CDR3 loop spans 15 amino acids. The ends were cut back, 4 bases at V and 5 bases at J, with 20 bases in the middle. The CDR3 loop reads CAWTRGGRRVETQYF. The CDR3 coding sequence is TGTGCCTGGACCCGGGGCGGACGACGTGTCGAGACCCAGTACTTC.

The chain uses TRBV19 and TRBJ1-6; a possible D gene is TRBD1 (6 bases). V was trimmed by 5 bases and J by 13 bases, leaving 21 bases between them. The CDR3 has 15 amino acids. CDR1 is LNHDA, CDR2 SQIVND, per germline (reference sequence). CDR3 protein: CASSPREAGATPLHF. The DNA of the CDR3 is TGTGCCAGTAGTCCACGGGAAGCAGGGGCGACGCCCCTCCACTTT.

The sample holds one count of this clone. The CDR3 spells CARARGTGELFF. In DNA form, the CDR3 reads TGTGCCCGAGCCAGAGGCACCGGGGAGCTGTTTTTT. V gene TRBV30 combines with J gene TRBJ2-2; D not certain. The V end lost 8 bases, the J end lost 4 bases, and 11 bases lay between the germline ends. Germline CDR1 and CDR2: GTSNPN and SVGIG (reference sequence). The CDR3 is 12 amino acids. Full variable domain (remainder filled in from reference TRBV30 and TRBJ2-2): SQTIHQWPATLVQPVGSPLSLECTVEGTSNPNLYWYRQAAGRGLQLLFYSVGIGQISSEVPQNLSASRPQDRQFILSSKKLLLSDSGFYLCARARGTGELFFGEGSRLTVL.

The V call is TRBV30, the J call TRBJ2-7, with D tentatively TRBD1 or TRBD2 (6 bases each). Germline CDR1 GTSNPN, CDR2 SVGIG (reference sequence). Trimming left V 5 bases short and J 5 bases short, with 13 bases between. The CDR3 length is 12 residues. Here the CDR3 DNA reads TGTGCCTGGTCCGGGGGCAAGGACGAGCAGTACTTC. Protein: CAWSGGKDEQYF.

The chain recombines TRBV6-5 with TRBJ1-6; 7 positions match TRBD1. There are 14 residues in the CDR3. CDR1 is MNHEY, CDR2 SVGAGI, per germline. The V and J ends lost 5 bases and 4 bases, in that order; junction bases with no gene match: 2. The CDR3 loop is CASSETGYNSPLHF. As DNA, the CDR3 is TGTGCCAGCAGTGAGACAGGGTATAATTCACCCCTCCACTTT.

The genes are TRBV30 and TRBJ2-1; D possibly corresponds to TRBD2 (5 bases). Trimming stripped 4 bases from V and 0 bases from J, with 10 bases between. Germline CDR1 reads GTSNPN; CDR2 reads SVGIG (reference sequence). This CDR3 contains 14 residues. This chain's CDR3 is CAWTPGSSYNEQFF. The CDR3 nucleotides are TGTGCCTGGACGCCGGGGAGCTCCTACAATGAGCAGTTCTTC. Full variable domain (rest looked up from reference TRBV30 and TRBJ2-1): SQTIHQWPATLVQPVGSPLSLECTVEGTSNPNLYWYRQAAGRGLQLLFYSVGIGQISSEVPQNLSASRPQDRQFILSSKKLLLSDSGFYLCAWTPGSSYNEQFFGPGTRLTVL.

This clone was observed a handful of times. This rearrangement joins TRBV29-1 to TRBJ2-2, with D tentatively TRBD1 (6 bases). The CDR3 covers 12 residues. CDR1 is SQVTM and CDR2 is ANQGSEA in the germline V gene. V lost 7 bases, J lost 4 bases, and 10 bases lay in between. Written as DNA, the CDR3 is TGCAGCGCAGGGGTCGTCACCGGGGAGCTGTTTTTT. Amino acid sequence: CSAGVVTGELFF.

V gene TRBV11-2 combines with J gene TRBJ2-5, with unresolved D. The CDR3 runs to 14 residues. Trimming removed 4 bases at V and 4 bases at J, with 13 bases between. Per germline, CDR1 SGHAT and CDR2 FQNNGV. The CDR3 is CASSSPGGSETQYF. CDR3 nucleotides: TGTGCCAGCAGCTCCCCTGGTGGATCAGAGACCCAGTACTTC.

The CDR3, as DNA: TGCAGCGTTGTGGGGCAGAGTAATGAAAAACTGTTTTTT. Its protein product is CSVVGQSNEKLFF. V is TRBV29-1 and J is TRBJ1-4; tentatively, D is TRBD1 (5 bases). The ends were cut back, 4 bases at V and 4 bases at J, with 10 bases in the middle. The V gene's germline CDR1 is SQVTM and CDR2 ANQGSEA. The CDR3 has 13 amino acids.

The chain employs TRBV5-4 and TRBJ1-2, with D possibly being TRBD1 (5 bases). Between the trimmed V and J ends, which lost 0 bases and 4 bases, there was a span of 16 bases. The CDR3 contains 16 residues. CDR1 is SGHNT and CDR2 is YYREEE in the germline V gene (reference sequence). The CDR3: CASSLGLTGAGYGYTF. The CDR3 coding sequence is TGTGCCAGCAGCTTGGGGTTAACAGGAGCGGGCTATGGCTACACCTTC.

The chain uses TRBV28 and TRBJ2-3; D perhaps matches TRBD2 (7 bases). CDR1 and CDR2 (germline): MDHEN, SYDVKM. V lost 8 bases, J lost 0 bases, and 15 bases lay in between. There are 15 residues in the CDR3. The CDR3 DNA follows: TGTGCCAGCTGGGGGGGCCTTAAGAGCACAGATACGCAGTATTTT. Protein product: CASWGGLKSTDTQYF.

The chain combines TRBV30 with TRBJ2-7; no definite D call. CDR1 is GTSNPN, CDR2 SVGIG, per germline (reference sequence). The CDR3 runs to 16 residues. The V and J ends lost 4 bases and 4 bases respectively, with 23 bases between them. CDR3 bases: TGTGCCTGGATGACCCGCCGGGCCCCTGGCCTTTACGAGCAGTACTTC. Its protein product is CAWMTRRAPGLYEQYF. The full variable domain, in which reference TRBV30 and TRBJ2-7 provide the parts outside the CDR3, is SQTIHQWPATLVQPVGSPLSLECTVEGTSNPNLYWYRQAAGRGLQLLFYSVGIGQISSEVPQNLSASRPQDRQFILSSKKLLLSDSGFYLCAWMTRRAPGLYEQYFGPGTRLTVT.

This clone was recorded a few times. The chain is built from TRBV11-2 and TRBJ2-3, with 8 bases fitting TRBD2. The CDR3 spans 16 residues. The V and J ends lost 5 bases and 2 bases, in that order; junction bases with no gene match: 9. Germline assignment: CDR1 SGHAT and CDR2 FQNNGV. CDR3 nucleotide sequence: TGTGCCAGCAGCCCACCCGGGGGGGTTTCCACAGATACGCAGTATTTT. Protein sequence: CASSPPGGVSTDTQYF.

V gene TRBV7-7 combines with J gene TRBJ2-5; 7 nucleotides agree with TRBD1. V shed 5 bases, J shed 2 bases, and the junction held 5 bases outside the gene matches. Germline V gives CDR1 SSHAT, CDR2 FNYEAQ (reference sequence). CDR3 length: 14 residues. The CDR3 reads CASSPLGQQETQYF. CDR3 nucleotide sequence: TGTGCCAGCAGCCCCCTGGGACAGCAAGAGACCCAGTACTTC.